This T cell receptor beta chain was sequenced during a study of tumor-infiltrating lymphocytes in oesophageal squamous cell carcinoma. MiXCR, run by TCRdb on the PCR reads, gives a single entry per CDR3 protein. Of roughly 17,000 distinct CDR3 sequences in the sample, roughly half are singletons; the top ten hold around a quarter. The CDR3 contains 15 residues. Per germline, CDR1 MGHDK and CDR2 SYGVNS. The V gene lost 4 bases and the J gene lost 2 bases, with 13 bases spanning the gap. This clonotype was obtained from a male donor with esophageal squamous cell carcinoma. The V call is TRBV25-1, the J call TRBJ2-3; no clear D gene. Sequencing was carried out using esophageal tumor tissue. The CDR3 loop is CASSASKPNTDTQYF. CDR3 sequence (DNA): TGTGCCAGCAGTGCCTCCAAGCCAAACACAGATACGCAGTATTTT.